The T cell receptor beta chain under discussion was sequenced for a study of long-term antiretroviral therapy in people with HIV. This CDR3 region has 13 residues. CDR1 and CDR2 from the germline V gene are SGHAT and FQNNGV. V was pared by 7 bases and J by 11 bases, with 20 bases between. It was version v3.0 of the immunoSEQ assay that was run at survey level. Generated by immunoSEQ multiplex PCR, the TCRdb table keeps only in-frame clones and is missing some. The sample contains about 27,000 clones, approximately 81% of which appear only once. The V call is TRBV11-2, the J call TRBJ1-1; D is undetermined. The receptor comes from a man aged 35-49 years with HIV. The material sequenced was unsorted PBMCs, taken 3 years after starting antiretroviral therapy. Here the CDR3 DNA reads TGTGCCAGCAACCGAGGCGGAGAACATAACGCTTTCTTT. Protein product: CASNRGGEHNAFF.